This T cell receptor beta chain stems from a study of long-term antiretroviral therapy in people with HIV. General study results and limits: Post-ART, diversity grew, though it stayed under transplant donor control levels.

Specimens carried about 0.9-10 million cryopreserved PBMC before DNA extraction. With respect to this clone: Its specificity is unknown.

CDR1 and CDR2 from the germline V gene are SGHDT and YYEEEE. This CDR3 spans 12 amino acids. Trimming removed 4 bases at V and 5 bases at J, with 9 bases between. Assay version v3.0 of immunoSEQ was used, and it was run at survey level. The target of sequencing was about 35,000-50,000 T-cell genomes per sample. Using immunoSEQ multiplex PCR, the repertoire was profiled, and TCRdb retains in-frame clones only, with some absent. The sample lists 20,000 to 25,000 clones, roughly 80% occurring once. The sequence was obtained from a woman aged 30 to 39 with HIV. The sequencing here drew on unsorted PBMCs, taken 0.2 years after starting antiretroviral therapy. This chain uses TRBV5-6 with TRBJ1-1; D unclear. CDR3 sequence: CASSHVPTEAFF. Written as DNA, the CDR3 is TGTGCCAGCAGCCATGTCCCAACTGAAGCTTTCTTT.